A single TCR beta chain is shown here with its context. Germline V gives CDR1 SQVTM, CDR2 ANQGSEA. This CDR3 comprises 14 residues. With V trimmed by 6 bases and J by 4 bases, 11 bases remained unmatched. TCRdb keeps only in-frame clones here, not all; method: immunoSEQ multiplex PCR. The sample has a few hundred thousand clones, over 75% seen once. The data originate from a study of blood T cell repertoires in COVID-19. Participants' reported clinical history set cohort assignment. The receptor was derived from a woman aged 30 to 39 who had recovered from COVID-19. V usage is TRBV29-1 and J usage is TRBJ1-2; 7 bases map to TRBD1. The specimen was PBMCs or T cells enriched from blood (not recorded which). The CDR3 nucleotides are TGCAGCGTAAAAGGACAGGTTGGAGGCTATGGCTACACCTTC. It codes for CSVKGQVGGYGYTF.